This T cell receptor beta chain was profiled in a study of T cell responses to AZD1222 COVID-19 vaccine. Study outcomes and limitations: A rise in Spike-specific TCR breadth and depth followed two AZD1222 doses.

Sequencing was performed with immunoSEQ multiplex PCR; in TCRdb, only in-frame clones are kept and a portion is missing. The sample has tens of thousands of clones, more than 60% seen once. The V gene lost 3 bases and the J gene lost 1 base, with 8 bases spanning the gap. CDR3 length equals 14 residues. CDR1 is SGDLS, CDR2 YYNGEE, per germline. A word on this clone: Its antigen is as yet unknown.

The chain is built from TRBV9 and TRBJ2-4; tentatively, D is TRBD2 (6 bases). The specimen comprised peripheral blood, sampled on day 0 of MenACWY control vaccination. The receptor was isolated from an adult in good health. The CDR3 loop is CASSAAGAKNIQYF. Here the CDR3 DNA reads TGTGCCAGCAGCGCCGCGGGGGCCAAAAACATTCAGTACTTC.